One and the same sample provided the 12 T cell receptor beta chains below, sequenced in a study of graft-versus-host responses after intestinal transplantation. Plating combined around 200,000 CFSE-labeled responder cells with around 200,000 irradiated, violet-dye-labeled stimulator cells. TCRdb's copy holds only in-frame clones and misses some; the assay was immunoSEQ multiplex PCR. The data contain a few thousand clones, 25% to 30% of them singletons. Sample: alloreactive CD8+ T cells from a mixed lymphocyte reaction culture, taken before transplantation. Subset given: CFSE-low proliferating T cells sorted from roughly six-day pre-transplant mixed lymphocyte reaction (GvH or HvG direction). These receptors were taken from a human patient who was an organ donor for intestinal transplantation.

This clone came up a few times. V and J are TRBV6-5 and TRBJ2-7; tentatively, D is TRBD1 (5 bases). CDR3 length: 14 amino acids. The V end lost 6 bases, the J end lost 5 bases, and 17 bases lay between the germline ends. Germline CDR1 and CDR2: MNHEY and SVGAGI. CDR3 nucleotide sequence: TGTGCCAGCAGCCCGCTAGGGGCCCTAAACGAGCAGTACTTC. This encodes CASSPLGALNEQYF.

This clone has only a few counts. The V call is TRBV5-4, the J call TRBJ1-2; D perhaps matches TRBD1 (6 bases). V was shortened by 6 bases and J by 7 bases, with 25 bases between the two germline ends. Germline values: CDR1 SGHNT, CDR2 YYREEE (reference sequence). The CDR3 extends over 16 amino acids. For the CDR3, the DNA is TGTGCCAGCATCCACCTGAGAGAGGGGGGGCCGGTTGGCTACACCTTC. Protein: CASIHLREGGPVGYTF.

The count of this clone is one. In DNA form, the CDR3 reads TGTGCCAGCAATTCCATATGGAGTACACAAAGTCGGGCCAACGTCCTGACTTTC. Amino acids: CASNSIWSTQSRANVLTF. The chain combines TRBV5-2 with TRBJ2-6; the table's D call, TRBD2, has no DNA check behind it. TRBV5-2 is a recognized pseudogene. CDR3 size: 18 residues.

CDR3 in amino acids: CASSPTWGAGEYEQYF. CDR3 sequence (DNA): TGTGCCAGCAGCCCCACATGGGGGGCGGGGGAATACGAGCAGTACTTC. The chain employs TRBV7-9 and TRBJ2-7; maybe TRBD2 (7 bases). Looked up from germline, CDR1 is SEHNR and CDR2 is FQNEAQ (reference sequence). The CDR3 spans 16 residues. Trimming left V 5 bases short and J 4 bases short, with 21 bases between.

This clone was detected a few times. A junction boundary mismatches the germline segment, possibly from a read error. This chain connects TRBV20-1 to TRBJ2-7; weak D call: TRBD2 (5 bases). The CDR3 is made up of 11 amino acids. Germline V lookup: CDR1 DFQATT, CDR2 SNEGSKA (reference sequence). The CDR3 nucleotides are TGCAGTGCTAGAGACGGACTGAGGCAGCACTTC. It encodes CSARDGLRQHF.

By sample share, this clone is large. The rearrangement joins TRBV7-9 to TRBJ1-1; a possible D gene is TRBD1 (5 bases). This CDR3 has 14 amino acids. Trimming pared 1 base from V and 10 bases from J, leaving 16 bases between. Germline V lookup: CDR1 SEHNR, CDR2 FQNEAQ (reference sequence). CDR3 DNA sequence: TGTGCCAGCAGCTTAGTTTCGTCTTGGGGCGGAGCTTTCTTT. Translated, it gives CASSLVSSWGGAFF. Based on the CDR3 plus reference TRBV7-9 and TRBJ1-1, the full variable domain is DTGVSQNPRHKITKRGQNVTFRCDPISEHNRLYWYRQTLGQGPEFLTYFQNEAQLEKSRLLSDRFSAERPKGSFSTLEIQRTEQGDSAMYLCASSLVSSWGGAFFGQGTRLTVV.

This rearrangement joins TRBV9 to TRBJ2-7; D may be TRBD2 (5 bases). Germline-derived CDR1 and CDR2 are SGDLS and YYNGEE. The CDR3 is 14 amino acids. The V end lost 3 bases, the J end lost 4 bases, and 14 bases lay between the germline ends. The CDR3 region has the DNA TGTGCCAGCAGCGCGACGGACTTTCCTTACGAGCAGTACTTC. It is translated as CASSATDFPYEQYF.

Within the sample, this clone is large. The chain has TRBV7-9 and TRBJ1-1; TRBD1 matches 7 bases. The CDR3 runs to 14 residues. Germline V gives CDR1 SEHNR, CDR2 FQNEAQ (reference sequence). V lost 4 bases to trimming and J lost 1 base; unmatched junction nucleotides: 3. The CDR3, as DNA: TGTGCCAGCAGCTCTTGGACAGGGAACACTGAAGCTTTCTTT. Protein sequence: CASSSWTGNTEAFF. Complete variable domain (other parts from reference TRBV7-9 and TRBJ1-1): DTGVSQNPRHKITKRGQNVTFRCDPISEHNRLYWYRQTLGQGPEFLTYFQNEAQLEKSRLLSDRFSAERPKGSFSTLEIQRTEQGDSAMYLCASSSWTGNTEAFFGQGTRLTVV.

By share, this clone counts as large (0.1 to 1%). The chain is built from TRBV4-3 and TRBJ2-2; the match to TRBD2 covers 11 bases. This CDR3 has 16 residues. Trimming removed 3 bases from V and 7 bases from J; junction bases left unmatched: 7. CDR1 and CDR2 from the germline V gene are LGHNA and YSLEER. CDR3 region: CASSQYSGGAIGELFF. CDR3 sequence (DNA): TGCGCCAGCAGCCAGTATAGCGGGGGGGCGATCGGGGAGCTGTTTTTT.

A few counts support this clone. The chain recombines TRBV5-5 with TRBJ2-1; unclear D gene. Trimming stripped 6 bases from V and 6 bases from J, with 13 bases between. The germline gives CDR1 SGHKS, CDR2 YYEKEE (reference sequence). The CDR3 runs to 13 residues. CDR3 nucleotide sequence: TGTGCCAGCACCCCGTGGGCCCGCAATGAGCAGTTCTTC. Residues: CASTPWARNEQFF.

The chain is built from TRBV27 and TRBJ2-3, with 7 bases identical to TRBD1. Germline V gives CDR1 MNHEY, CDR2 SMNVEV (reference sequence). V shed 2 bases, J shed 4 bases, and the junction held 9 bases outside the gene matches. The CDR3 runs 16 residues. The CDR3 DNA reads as TGTGCCAGCAGTTTACTCGGACCACAGGGGTCAGATACGCAGTATTTT. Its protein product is CASSLLGPQGSDTQYF.

DNA of the CDR3: TGTGCCAGCAGCCAAGAAATCGGACAGAGCTATGGCTACACCTTC. Amino acids: CASSQEIGQSYGYTF. This chain connects TRBV4-2 to TRBJ1-2; the D gene is possibly TRBD1 (6 bases). Germline V gene sequence: CDR1 LGHNA, CDR2 YNFKEQ. V was pared by 0 bases and J by 4 bases, with 12 bases between. CDR3 length equals 15 residues.